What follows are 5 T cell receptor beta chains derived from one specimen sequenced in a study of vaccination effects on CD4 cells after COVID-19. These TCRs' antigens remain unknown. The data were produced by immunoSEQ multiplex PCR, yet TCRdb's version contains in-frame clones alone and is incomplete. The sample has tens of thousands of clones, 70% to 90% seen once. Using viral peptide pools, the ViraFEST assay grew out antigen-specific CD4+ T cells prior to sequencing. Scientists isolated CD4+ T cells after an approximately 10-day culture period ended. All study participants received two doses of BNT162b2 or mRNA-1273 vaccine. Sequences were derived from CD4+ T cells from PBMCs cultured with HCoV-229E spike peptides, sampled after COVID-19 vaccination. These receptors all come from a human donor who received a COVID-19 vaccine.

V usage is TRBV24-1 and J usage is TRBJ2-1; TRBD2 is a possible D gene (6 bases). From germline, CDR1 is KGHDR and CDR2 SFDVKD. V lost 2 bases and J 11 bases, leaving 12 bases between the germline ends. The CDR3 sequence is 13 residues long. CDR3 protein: CATSDSGTYKQFF. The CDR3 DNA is TGTGCCACCAGTGATTCCGGGACTTACAAGCAGTTCTTC.

CDR3 loop: CASSYLGDGYTF. The CDR3 DNA is TGTGCCAGCAGTTACTTGGGGGATGGCTACACCTTC. The chain links TRBV6-5 to TRBJ1-2, with D perhaps matching TRBD1 (5 bases). V was cut by 1 base and J by 6 bases, with 6 bases left in between. The CDR3 extends over 12 amino acids. Per the germline V gene, CDR1 is MNHEY and CDR2 is SVGAGI.

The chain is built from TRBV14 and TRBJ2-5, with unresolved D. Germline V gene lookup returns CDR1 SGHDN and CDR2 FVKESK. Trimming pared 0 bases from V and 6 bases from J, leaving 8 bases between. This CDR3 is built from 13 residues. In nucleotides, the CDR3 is TGTGCCAGCAGCCAAGACTATGCAAAGACCCAGTACTTC. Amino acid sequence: CASSQDYAKTQYF.

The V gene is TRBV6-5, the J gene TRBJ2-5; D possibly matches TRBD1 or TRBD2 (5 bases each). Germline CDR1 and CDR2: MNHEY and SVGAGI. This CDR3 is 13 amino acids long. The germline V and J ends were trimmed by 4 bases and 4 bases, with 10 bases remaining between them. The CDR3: CASSSPGAETQYF. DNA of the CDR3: TGTGCCAGCAGTTCCCCCGGGGCAGAGACCCAGTACTTC.

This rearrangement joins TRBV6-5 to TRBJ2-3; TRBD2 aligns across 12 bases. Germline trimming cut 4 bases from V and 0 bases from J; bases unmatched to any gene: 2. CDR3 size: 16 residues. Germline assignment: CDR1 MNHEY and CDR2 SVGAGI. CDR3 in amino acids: CASSSGLAGSTDTQYF. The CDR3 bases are TGTGCCAGCAGTTCCGGACTAGCGGGGAGCACAGATACGCAGTATTTT.